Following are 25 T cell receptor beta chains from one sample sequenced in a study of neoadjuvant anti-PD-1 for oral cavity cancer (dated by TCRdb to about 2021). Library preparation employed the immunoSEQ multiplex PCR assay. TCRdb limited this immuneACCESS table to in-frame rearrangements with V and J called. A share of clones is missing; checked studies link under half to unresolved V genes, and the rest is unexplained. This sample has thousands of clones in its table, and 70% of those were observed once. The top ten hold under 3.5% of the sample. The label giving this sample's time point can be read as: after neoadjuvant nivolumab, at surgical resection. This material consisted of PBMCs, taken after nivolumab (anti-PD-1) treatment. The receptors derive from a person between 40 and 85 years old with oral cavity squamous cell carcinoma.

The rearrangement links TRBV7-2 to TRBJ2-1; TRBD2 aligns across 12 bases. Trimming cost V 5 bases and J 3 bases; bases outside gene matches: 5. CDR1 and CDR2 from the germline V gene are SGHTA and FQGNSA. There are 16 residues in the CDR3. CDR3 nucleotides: TGTGCCAGCAGCCCCGGACTAGCGGGGTACTACAATGAGCAGTTCTTC. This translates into CASSPGLAGYYNEQFF.

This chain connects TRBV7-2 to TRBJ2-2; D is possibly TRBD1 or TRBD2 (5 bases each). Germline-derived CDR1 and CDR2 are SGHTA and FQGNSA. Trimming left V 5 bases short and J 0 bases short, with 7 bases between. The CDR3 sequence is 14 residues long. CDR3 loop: CASSPGPNTGELFF. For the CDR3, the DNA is TGTGCCAGCAGCCCGGGGCCGAACACCGGGGAGCTGTTTTTT.

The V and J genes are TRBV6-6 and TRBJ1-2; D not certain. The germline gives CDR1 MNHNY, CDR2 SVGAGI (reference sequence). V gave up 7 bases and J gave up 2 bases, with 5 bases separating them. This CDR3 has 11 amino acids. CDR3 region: CASIQNYGYTF. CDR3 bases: TGTGCCAGCATTCAGAACTATGGCTACACCTTC.

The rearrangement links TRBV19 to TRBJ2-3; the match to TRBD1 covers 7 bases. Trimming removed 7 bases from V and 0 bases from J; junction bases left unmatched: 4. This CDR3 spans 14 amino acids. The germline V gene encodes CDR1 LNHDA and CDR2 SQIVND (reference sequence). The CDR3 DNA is TGTGCCAGTACTGGACAGGCTAGCACAGATACGCAGTATTTT. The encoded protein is CASTGQASTDTQYF.

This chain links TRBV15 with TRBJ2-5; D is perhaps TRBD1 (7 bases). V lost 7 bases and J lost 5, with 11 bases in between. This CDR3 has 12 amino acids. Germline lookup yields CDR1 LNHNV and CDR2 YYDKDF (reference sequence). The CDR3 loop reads CATTGGYETQYF. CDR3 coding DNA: TGTGCCACCACAGGGGGGTATGAGACCCAGTACTTC. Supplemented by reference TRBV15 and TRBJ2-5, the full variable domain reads DAMVIQNPRYQVTQFGKPVTLSCSQTLNHNVMYWYQQKSSQAPKLLFHYYDKDFNNEADTPDNFQSRRPNTSFCFLDIRSPGLGDTAMYLCATTGGYETQYFGPGTRLLVL.

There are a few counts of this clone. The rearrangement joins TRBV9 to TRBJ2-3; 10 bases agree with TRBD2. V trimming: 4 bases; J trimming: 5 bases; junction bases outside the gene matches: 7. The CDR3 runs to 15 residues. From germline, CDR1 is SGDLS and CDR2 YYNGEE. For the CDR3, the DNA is TGTGCCAGCAGCCGTAGCGGGGGGTTGAGAGATACGCAGTATTTT. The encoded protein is CASSRSGGLRDTQYF.

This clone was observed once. CDR3 DNA sequence: TGCGCCAGCAGCCCGCTAGGACAGAGCTACACCTTC. This codes for CASSPLGQSYTF. The chain employs TRBV5-1 and TRBJ1-2, with D perhaps matching TRBD1 (6 bases). Germline-derived CDR1 and CDR2 are SGHRS and YFSETQ. V was pared by 4 bases and J by 9 bases, with 13 bases between. The CDR3 runs 12 residues.

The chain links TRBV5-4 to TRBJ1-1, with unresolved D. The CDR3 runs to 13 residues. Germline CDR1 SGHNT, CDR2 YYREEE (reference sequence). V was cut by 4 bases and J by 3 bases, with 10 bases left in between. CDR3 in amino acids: CASSMDRDTEAFF. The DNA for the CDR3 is TGTGCCAGCAGCATGGACCGAGACACTGAAGCTTTCTTT.

The CDR3 coding sequence is TGTGCCAGTAGTGCGACGGTGAACACTGAAGCTTTCTTT. Translated, it gives CASSATVNTEAFF. The V gene is TRBV19, the J gene TRBJ1-1, with D unclear. The germline V gene has CDR1 LNHDA and CDR2 SQIVND (reference sequence). Deletions cut 5 bases from V and 0 bases from J, with 7 bases between. CDR3 size: 13 residues.

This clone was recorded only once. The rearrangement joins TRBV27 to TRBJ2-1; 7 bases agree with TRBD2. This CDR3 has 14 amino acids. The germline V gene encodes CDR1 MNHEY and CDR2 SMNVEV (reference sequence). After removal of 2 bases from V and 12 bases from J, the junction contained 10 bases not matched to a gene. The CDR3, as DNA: TGTGCCAGCAGTTTACACGGGGGGAAGGACCGGCAGTTCTTC. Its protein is CASSLHGGKDRQFF.

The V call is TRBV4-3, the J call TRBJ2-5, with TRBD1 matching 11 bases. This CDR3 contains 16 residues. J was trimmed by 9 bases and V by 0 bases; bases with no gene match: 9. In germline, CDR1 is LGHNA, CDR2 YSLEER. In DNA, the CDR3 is TGCGCCAGCAGCCAAGAATCCGGGACAGGGGGTGAGGCCCAGTACTTC. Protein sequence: CASSQESGTGGEAQYF.

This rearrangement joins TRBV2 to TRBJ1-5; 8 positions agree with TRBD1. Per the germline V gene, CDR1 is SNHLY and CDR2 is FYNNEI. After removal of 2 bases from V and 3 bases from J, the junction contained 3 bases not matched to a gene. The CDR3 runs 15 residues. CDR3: CASSERTGHNQPQHF. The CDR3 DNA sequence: TGTGCCAGCAGTGAACGGACAGGGCACAATCAGCCCCAGCATTTT.

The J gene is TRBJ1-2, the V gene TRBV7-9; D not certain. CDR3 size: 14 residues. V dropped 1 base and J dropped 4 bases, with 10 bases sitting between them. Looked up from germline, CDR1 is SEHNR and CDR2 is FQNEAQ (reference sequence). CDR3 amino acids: CASSLDGSFYGYTF. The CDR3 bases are TGTGCCAGCAGCTTAGATGGGAGTTTCTATGGCTACACCTTC.

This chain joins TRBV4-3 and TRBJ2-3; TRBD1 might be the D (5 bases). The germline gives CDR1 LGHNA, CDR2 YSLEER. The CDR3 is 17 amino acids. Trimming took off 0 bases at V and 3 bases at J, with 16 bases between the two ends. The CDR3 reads CASSQDPVDSWTDTQYF. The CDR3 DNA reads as TGCGCCAGCAGCCAAGATCCGGTAGACAGCTGGACAGATACGCAGTATTTT.

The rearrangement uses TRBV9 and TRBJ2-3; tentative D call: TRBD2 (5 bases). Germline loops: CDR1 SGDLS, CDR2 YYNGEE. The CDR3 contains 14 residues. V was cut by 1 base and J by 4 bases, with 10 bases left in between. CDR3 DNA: TGTGCCAGCAGCGTACGGGGAGATCCAGATACGCAGTATTTT. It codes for CASSVRGDPDTQYF.

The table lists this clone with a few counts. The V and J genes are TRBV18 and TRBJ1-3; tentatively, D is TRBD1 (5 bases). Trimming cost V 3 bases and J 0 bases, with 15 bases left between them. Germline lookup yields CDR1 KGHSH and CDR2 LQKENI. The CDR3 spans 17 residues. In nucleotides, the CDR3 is TGTGCCAGCTCACCGGGCTTGACAGAGCTCTCTGGAAACACCATATATTTT. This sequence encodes CASSPGLTELSGNTIYF.

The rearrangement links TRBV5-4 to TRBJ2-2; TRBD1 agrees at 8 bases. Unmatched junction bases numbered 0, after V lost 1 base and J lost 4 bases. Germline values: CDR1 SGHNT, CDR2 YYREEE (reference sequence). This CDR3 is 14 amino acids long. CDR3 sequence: CASSLTGGTGELFF. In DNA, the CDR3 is TGTGCCAGCAGCTTGACAGGGGGCACCGGGGAGCTGTTTTTT. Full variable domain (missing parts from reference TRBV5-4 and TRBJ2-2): ETGVTQSPTHLIKTRGQQVTLRCSSQSGHNTVSWYQQALGQGPQFIFQYYREEENGRGNFPPRFSGLQFPNYSSELNVNALELDDSALYLCASSLTGGTGELFFGEGSRLTVL.

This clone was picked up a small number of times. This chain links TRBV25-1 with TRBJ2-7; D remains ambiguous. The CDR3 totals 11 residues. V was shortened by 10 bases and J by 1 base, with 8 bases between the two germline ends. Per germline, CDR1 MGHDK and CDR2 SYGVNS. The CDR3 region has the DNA TGTGCCACCCGTACATCCTACGAGCAGTACTTC. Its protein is CATRTSYEQYF.

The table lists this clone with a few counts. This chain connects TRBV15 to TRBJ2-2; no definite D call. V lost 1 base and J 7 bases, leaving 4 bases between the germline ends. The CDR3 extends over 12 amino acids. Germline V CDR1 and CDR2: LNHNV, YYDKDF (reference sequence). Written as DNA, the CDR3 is TGTGCCACCAGCAGAGGTATCGGGGAGCTGTTTTTT. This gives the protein CATSRGIGELFF.

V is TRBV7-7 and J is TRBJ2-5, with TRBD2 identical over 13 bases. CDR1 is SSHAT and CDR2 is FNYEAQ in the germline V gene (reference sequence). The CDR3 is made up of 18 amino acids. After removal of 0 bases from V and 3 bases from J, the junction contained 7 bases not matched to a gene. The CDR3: CASSLALTSGGPKETQYF. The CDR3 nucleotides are TGTGCCAGCAGCTTAGCTTTGACTAGCGGGGGGCCAAAAGAGACCCAGTACTTC.

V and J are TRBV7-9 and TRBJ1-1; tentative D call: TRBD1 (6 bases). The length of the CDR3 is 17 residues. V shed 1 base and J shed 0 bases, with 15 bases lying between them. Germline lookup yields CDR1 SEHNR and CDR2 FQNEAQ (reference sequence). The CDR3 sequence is CASSLVRGVVMNTEAFF. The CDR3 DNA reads TGTGCCAGCAGCTTAGTTAGGGGGGTCGTCATGAACACTGAAGCTTTCTTT.

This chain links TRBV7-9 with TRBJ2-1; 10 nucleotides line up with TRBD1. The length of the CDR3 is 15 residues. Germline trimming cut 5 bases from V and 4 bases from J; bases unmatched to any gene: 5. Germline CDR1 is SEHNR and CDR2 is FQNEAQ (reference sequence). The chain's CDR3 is CASSPRDRGYNEQFF. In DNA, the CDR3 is TGTGCCAGCAGCCCCCGGGACAGGGGATACAATGAGCAGTTCTTC.

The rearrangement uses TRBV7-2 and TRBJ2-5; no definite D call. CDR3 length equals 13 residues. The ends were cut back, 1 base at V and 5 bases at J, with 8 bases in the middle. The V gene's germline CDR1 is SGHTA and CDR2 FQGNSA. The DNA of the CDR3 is TGTGCCAGCAGCTTAGGACGGGTGGAGACCCAGTACTTC. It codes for CASSLGRVETQYF.

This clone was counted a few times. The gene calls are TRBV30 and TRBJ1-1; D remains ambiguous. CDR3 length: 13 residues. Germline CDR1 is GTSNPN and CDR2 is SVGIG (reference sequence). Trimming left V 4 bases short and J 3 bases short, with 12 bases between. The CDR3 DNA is TGTGCCTGGAATCGCGTGTATTACACTGAAGCTTTCTTT. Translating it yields CAWNRVYYTEAFF. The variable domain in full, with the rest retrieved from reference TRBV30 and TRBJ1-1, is SQTIHQWPATLVQPVGSPLSLECTVEGTSNPNLYWYRQAAGRGLQLLFYSVGIGQISSEVPQNLSASRPQDRQFILSSKKLLLSDSGFYLCAWNRVYYTEAFFGQGTRLTVV.

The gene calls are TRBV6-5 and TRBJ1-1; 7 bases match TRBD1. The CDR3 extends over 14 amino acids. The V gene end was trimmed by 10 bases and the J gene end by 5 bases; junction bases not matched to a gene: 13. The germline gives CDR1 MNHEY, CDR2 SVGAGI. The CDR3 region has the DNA TGTGCCACCGCGCTCAACAGGGGTGGGACTGAAGCTTTCTTT. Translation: CATALNRGGTEAFF.